The rows below give T cell receptor beta chains drawn from one sample of a study of T-cell reconstitution after alpha-beta-depleted transplantation in children. Each CDR3 protein gets one entry after TCRdb re-called the PCR reads with MiXCR. The data contain about half a million distinct CDR3 sequences, around an eighth of them singletons. The sequencing here drew on PBMCs from the stem cell graft donor, taken from the stem cell graft. The receptors come from a human donor who donated a stem cell graft to a child with combined immunodeficiency. Both conserved end residues are part of each CDR3. The D gene is left open where the match is weak. A clone size is listed for some rows: how often the clone was seen (once, few, many), or a class if it is expanded.

V: TRBV6-5; J: TRBJ2-1; D: -; size: many; CDR3: CASSYSDSPLEQFF; DNA: TGTGCCAGCAGTTACTCTGACAGTCCGTTGGAGCAGTTCTTC
V: TRBV3-1; J: TRBJ2-1; D: TRBD1; size: few; CDR3: CASSRPGQIDNEQFF; DNA: TGTGCCAGCAGCCGACCGGGACAGATAGACAATGAGCAGTTCTTC
V: TRBV7-3; J: TRBJ2-2; D: TRBD1; size: -; CDR3: CASSRGQGRLFF; DNA: TGTGCCAGCAGCCGAGGACAGGGGAGACTGTTTTTT
V: TRBV4-3; J: TRBJ2-5; D: -; size: few; CDR3: CASSRNLGQRETQYF; DNA: TGCGCCAGCAGCCGCAACCTCGGACAGAGGGAGACCCAGTACTTC
V: TRBV7-7; J: TRBJ2-5; D: -; size: few; CDR3: CASTPSDLQRETQYF; DNA: TGTGCTAGCACTCCCAGCGACCTCCAACGGGAGACCCAGTACTTC
V: TRBV6-2/TRBV6-3; J: TRBJ2-7; D: TRBD1; size: -; CDR3: CASRRRQGGDYEQYF; DNA: TGTGCCAGCAGACGCCGACAGGGTGGGGACTACGAGCAGTACTTC
V: TRBV12-3/TRBV12-4; J: TRBJ2-1; D: -; size: many; CDR3: CASSFSGDEQFF; DNA: TGTGCCAGCAGTTTCTCGGGAGATGAGCAGTTCTTC
V: TRBV7-2; J: TRBJ2-1; D: TRBD2; size: many; CDR3: CASSGTSGPSYNEQFF; DNA: TGTGCCAGCAGCGGGACTAGCGGTCCTTCCTACAATGAGCAGTTCTTC
V: TRBV28; J: TRBJ2-1; D: -; size: many; CDR3: CASSLLANEQFF; DNA: TGTGCCAGCAGTTTACTAGCGAATGAGCAGTTCTTC
V: TRBV7-2; J: TRBJ2-5; D: -; size: few; CDR3: CASSSQTGIQETQYF; DNA: TGTGCCAGCAGCTCCCAGACTGGAATTCAGGAGACCCAGTACTTC
V: TRBV24-1; J: TRBJ2-2; D: -; size: -; CDR3: CATSTVPFLNTGELFF; DNA: TGTGCCACCAGTACAGTCCCATTTCTTAACACCGGGGAGCTGTTTTTT
V: TRBV6-5; J: TRBJ2-7; D: -; size: many; CDR3: CASSITGYEQYF; DNA: TGTGCCAGCAGCATAACAGGCTACGAGCAGTACTTC
V: TRBV24-1; J: TRBJ1-5; D: TRBD1; size: -; CDR3: CATRDRDNQPQHF; DNA: TGTGCCACCAGGGACAGGGACAATCAGCCCCAGCATTTT
V: TRBV28; J: TRBJ2-1; D: -; size: many; CDR3: CAALDRFNEQFF; DNA: TGTGCCGCCCTGGACAGATTCAATGAGCAGTTCTTC
V: TRBV7-7; J: TRBJ2-3; D: TRBD2; size: few; CDR3: CASSLEAGGLDTQYF; DNA: TGTGCTAGCAGCTTAGAAGCGGGGGGGTTGGATACGCAGTATTTT
V: TRBV10-3; J: TRBJ2-7; D: TRBD2; size: many; CDR3: CAISVLTSGVNEQYF; DNA: TGTGCCATCAGTGTGCTAACTAGCGGGGTCAACGAGCAGTACTTC
V: TRBV25-1; J: TRBJ2-7; D: -; size: many; CDR3: CASSEDKDVDYEQYF; DNA: TGTGCCAGCAGTGAGGACAAGGACGTAGACTACGAGCAGTACTTC
V: TRBV5-1; J: TRBJ2-2; D: -; size: -; CDR3: CASSLEGPTTGELFF; DNA: TGCGCCAGCAGCTTGGAGGGCCCGACTACCGGGGAGCTGTTTTTT
V: TRBV28; J: TRBJ1-4; D: -; size: -; CDR3: CATTVGNEKLFF; DNA: TGTGCCACGACAGTAGGGAATGAAAAACTGTTTTTT
V: TRBV12-3/TRBV12-4; J: TRBJ2-5; D: -; size: many; CDR3: CASSFGPYQETQYF; DNA: TGTGCCAGCAGTTTCGGACCCTACCAAGAGACCCAGTACTTC
V: TRBV24-1; J: TRBJ2-7; D: TRBD1; size: -; CDR3: CATGQNYEQYF; DNA: TGTGCGACGGGACAGAACTACGAGCAGTACTTC
V: TRBV6-1; J: TRBJ1-1; D: -; size: -; CDR3: CASSPPGENTEAFF; DNA: TGTGCCAGCAGCCCGCCCGGGGAGAACACTGAAGCTTTCTTT
V: TRBV6-1; J: TRBJ2-3; D: TRBD1; size: -; CDR3: CASKQKGAGTDTQYF; DNA: TGTGCCAGCAAGCAGAAGGGGGCCGGCACAGATACGCAGTATTTT